A selection of T cell receptor beta chains follows, all from one sample in a study of blood T cells in healthy people across ages. TCRdb recomputed calls from the 5' RACE reads with MiXCR, one row per CDR3 protein. Here the sample spans 1.5 million to 2 million distinct CDR3 sequences, around 35% being singletons. The specimen was blood. The origin of the receptors is a woman younger than 45 in good health. CDR3s include the opening cysteine and the closing phenylalanine or tryptophan. The D gene is left open where the match is weak. Clone size is shown for a subset of rows, as once, few, many or a class of expanded clone.

v_gene: TRBV12-3/TRBV12-4
d_gene: TRBD1
abundance: .
j_gene: TRBJ2-5
CDR3nt: TGTGCCAGCAGTTCGGACAGGGAACGGGGCGGGCAGTACTTC
CDR3aa: CASSSDRERGGQYF

v_gene: TRBV5-1
d_gene: .
abundance: .
j_gene: TRBJ1-1
CDR3nt: TGCGCCAGCAGCTGGGGGGGGTCGGGGAACACTGAAGCTTTCTTT
CDR3aa: CASSWGGSGNTEAFF

v_gene: TRBV2
d_gene: .
abundance: .
j_gene: TRBJ1-2
CDR3nt: TGTGTCGGCAGTGGGGACACTCCCTACTATGGCTACACCTTC
CDR3aa: CVGSGDTPYYGYTF

v_gene: TRBV4-1
d_gene: TRBD2
abundance: many
j_gene: TRBJ2-1
CDR3nt: TGCGCCAGCAGCCAAGATCTGGCGGGGGCCTACAATGAGCAGTTCTTC
CDR3aa: CASSQDLAGAYNEQFF

v_gene: TRBV4-1
d_gene: .
abundance: .
j_gene: TRBJ1-1
CDR3nt: TGCGCCAGCAGCCCCCAGATGGTGAACACTGAAGCTTTCTTT
CDR3aa: CASSPQMVNTEAFF

v_gene: TRBV3-1
d_gene: TRBD1
abundance: few
j_gene: TRBJ1-2
CDR3nt: TGTGCCAGCAGCCAAGATCGGAGACAGGGAATTGGCTACACCTTC
CDR3aa: CASSQDRRQGIGYTF

v_gene: TRBV10-3
d_gene: .
abundance: many
j_gene: TRBJ2-6
CDR3nt: TGTGCCACGACAGCAGCCTCTGGGGCCAACGTCCTGACTTTC
CDR3aa: CATTAASGANVLTF

v_gene: TRBV29-1
d_gene: TRBD2
abundance: .
j_gene: TRBJ2-1
CDR3nt: TGCAGCGTTGAGGGGTATCTAGCGGAGTCCTCCAACAATGAGCAGTTCTTC
CDR3aa: CSVEGYLAESSNNEQFF

v_gene: TRBV14
d_gene: .
abundance: .
j_gene: TRBJ2-7
CDR3nt: TGTGCCGGCAGCCGTAGAAGTGGCTCAACATACGAGCAGTACTTC
CDR3aa: CAGSRRSGSTYEQYF

v_gene: TRBV20-1
d_gene: .
abundance: once
j_gene: TRBJ1-4
CDR3nt: TGCAGTGCTAGAGATGCGGGGGGCTCAAATGAAAAACTGTTTTTT
CDR3aa: CSARDAGGSNEKLFF

v_gene: TRBV4-1
d_gene: TRBD1
abundance: .
j_gene: TRBJ2-2
CDR3nt: TGCGCCAGCAGCCACCCGACAGGGATGACCGGGGAGCTGTTTTTT
CDR3aa: CASSHPTGMTGELFF

v_gene: TRBV7-9
d_gene: .
abundance: .
j_gene: TRBJ1-6
CDR3nt: TGTGCCAGCACCGGGGGCTCCAAAAATTCACCCCTCCACTTT
CDR3aa: CASTGGSKNSPLHF

v_gene: TRBV20-1
d_gene: .
abundance: few
j_gene: TRBJ2-7
CDR3nt: TGCAGTGCTAGATCTAGCGATGCCTACTACGAGCAGTACTTC
CDR3aa: CSARSSDAYYEQYF

v_gene: TRBV7-9
d_gene: .
abundance: .
j_gene: TRBJ2-1
CDR3nt: TGTGCCAGCAGCCCTGTACTGAAATACTACGAGCAGTTCTTC
CDR3aa: CASSPVLKYYEQFF